Following are 24 T cell receptor beta chains from one sample sequenced in a study of cytomegalovirus exposure and HLA in healthy donors. PCR primers comprised 60 Vbeta and 13 Jbeta primers. Profiling relied on immunoSEQ multiplex PCR, and the TCRdb table lists in-frame clones only, not all of them. The sample carries 110,000 to 150,000 clones, around 76% recorded once. Sequenced input: PBMCs. Receptors originate from a male donor in good health and CMV-seronegative.

V and J are TRBV7-9 and TRBJ2-7, with TRBD2 matching over 12 bases. The CDR3 has 18 amino acids. Looked up from germline, CDR1 is SEHNR and CDR2 is FQNEAQ (reference sequence). V dropped 1 base and J dropped 5; count of bases not matched to a gene: 12. DNA for the CDR3: TGTGCCAGCAGCTTAGTCATAGGACTAGCGGGAACGTTCCACGAGCAGTACTTC. It yields the protein CASSLVIGLAGTFHEQYF. Looking up the rest from reference TRBV7-9 and TRBJ2-7 gives the full variable domain: DTGVSQNPRHKITKRGQNVTFRCDPISEHNRLYWYRQTLGQGPEFLTYFQNEAQLEKSRLLSDRFSAERPKGSFSTLEIQRTEQGDSAMYLCASSLVIGLAGTFHEQYFGPGTRLTVT.

The chain carries TRBV4-1 and TRBJ2-7; weak D call: TRBD1 (7 bases). The CDR3 is 15 amino acids. The V end was cut by 1 base, the J end by 1 base, with 11 bases between. From germline, CDR1 is MGHRA and CDR2 YSYEKL. The CDR3 sequence is CASSQGEDRSYEQYF. The CDR3 DNA is TGCGCCAGCAGCCAAGGGGAGGACAGGTCCTACGAGCAGTACTTC.

The table lists this clone with a count of one. This rearrangement joins TRBV9 to TRBJ1-1; no definite D call. Germline V lookup: CDR1 SGDLS, CDR2 YYNGEE. The V end was cut by 0 bases, the J end by 0 bases, with 3 bases between. The CDR3 extends over 13 amino acids. CDR3 sequence: CASSVVMNTEAFF. The CDR3 DNA reads as TGTGCCAGCAGCGTAGTTATGAACACTGAAGCTTTCTTT.

The sample holds a few counts of this clone. This chain uses TRBV19 with TRBJ1-5, with D unresolved. The CDR3 totals 12 residues. Germline V gene sequence: CDR1 LNHDA, CDR2 SQIVND (reference sequence). V lost 6 bases and J 4 bases, leaving 7 bases between the germline ends. The CDR3 spells CASRLGNQPQHF. The CDR3 nucleotides are TGTGCCAGTAGACTAGGTAATCAGCCCCAGCATTTT.

This chain connects TRBV2 to TRBJ2-5, with a weak D call TRBD1 (6 bases). The V end was cut by 5 bases, the J end by 2 bases, with 9 bases between. Per germline, CDR1 SNHLY and CDR2 FYNNEI. The CDR3 has 13 amino acids. The CDR3 DNA reads as TGTGCCAGCAGTACGGACAGACAAGAGACCCAGTACTTC. Translated: CASSTDRQETQYF.

With regard to this clone: The same CDR3 can be traced to other DNA sequences in this sample. This chain links TRBV27 with TRBJ2-7; TRBD1 is a possible D gene (6 bases). This CDR3 contains 18 residues. CDR1 MNHEY and CDR2 SMNVEV come from the germline V gene (reference sequence). Trimming took 5 bases from V and 4 from J, leaving 27 bases between them. Written as DNA, the CDR3 is TGTGCCAGCAGTCTATACGCCCCGGGTAGGGTAGGGGGTTACGAGCAGTACTTC. Translated: CASSLYAPGRVGGYEQYF.

V usage is TRBV5-1 and J usage is TRBJ1-1; D not certain. The CDR3 length is 15 residues. With 3 bases removed from V and 1 base from J, the gap between germline ends came to 13 bases. Germline lookup yields CDR1 SGHRS and CDR2 YFSETQ. The CDR3 protein is CASSSVGARNTEAFF. Here the CDR3 DNA reads TGCGCCAGCAGCTCGGTGGGAGCGCGGAACACTGAAGCTTTCTTT.

As for this clone: A junction end diverges from the germline sequence, so it may reflect a read error. CDR3: CASSVSGTLEHF. CDR3 in DNA: TGTGCCAGCAGCGTTAGCGGGACCCTCGAGCACTTC. The V and J genes are TRBV7-8 and TRBJ2-7; TRBD2 agrees at 8 bases. This CDR3 has 12 amino acids. In germline, CDR1 is SGHVS, CDR2 FQNEAQ.

In DNA form, the CDR3 reads TGTGCCAGCAGACTGTCGACAGGGGACTACGAGCAGTACTTC. It yields the protein CASRLSTGDYEQYF. This chain connects TRBV6-5 to TRBJ2-7, with 8 bases lining up with TRBD1. The CDR3 is 14 amino acids. V dropped 6 bases and J dropped 3; count of bases not matched to a gene: 7. Per germline, CDR1 MNHEY and CDR2 SVGAGI.

There are a few counts of this clone. The chain couples TRBV5-1 to TRBJ1-1; no definite D call. The germline gives CDR1 SGHRS, CDR2 YFSETQ. CDR3 length: 15 residues. V lost 4 bases to trimming and J lost 1 base, with 14 bases between them. CDR3 protein: CASSASGDSNTEAFF. CDR3 nucleotides: TGCGCCAGCAGCGCGTCCGGGGATTCGAACACTGAAGCTTTCTTT.

V and J are TRBV30 and TRBJ1-1; D may be TRBD1 (6 bases). This CDR3 spans 14 amino acids. The V and J ends lost 5 bases and 7 bases respectively, with 20 bases between them. Per germline, CDR1 GTSNPN and CDR2 SVGIG (reference sequence). The CDR3 region is CAWARGALSDEAFF. CDR3 in DNA: TGTGCCTGGGCCCGGGGGGCCTTGTCGGATGAAGCTTTCTTT.

J is TRBJ2-5 and V is TRBV6-1; D is possibly TRBD1 (6 bases). The germline gives CDR1 MNHNS, CDR2 SASEGT. The CDR3 runs 15 residues. The V and J ends lost 5 bases and 2 bases respectively, with 15 bases between them. Here the CDR3 reads CASSINRAPQETQYF. The CDR3 nucleotides are TGTGCCAGCAGTATTAACAGGGCGCCACAAGAGACCCAGTACTTC.

This clone has more than one count but fewer than ten. The V gene is TRBV5-5, the J gene TRBJ1-2; the D gene is possibly TRBD1 (6 bases). The CDR3 is 15 residues long. V was trimmed by 2 bases and J by 5 bases, leaving 16 bases between them. Germline V gene data show CDR1 as SGHKS and CDR2 as YYEKEE (reference sequence). The CDR3 loop is CASSFGNRAYYGYTF. Written as DNA, the CDR3 is TGTGCCAGCAGCTTTGGAAACAGGGCGTATTATGGCTACACCTTC.

The J gene is TRBJ1-4, the V gene TRBV7-6; 7 nucleotides line up with TRBD1. With V trimmed by 5 bases and J by 0 bases, 6 bases remained unmatched. The CDR3 sequence is 16 residues long. Germline V CDR1 and CDR2: SGHVS, FNYEAQ. The CDR3 is CASSLDRAPTNEKLFF. DNA of the CDR3: TGTGCCAGCAGCCTCGACAGGGCGCCAACTAATGAAAAACTGTTTTTT. The full variable domain, its missing parts supplied by reference TRBV7-6 and TRBJ1-4, is GAGVSQSPRYKVTKRGQDVALRCDPISGHVSLYWYRQALGQGPEFLTYFNYEAQQDKSGLPNDRFSAERPEGSISTLTIQRTEQRDSAMYRCASSLDRAPTNEKLFFGSGTQLSVL.

The chain recombines TRBV6-6 with TRBJ1-1, with 7 bases that match TRBD1. V was pared by 3 bases and J by 6 bases, with 1 base of the junction left unmatched. The CDR3 sequence is 12 residues long. The V gene's germline CDR1 is MNHNY and CDR2 SVGAGI (reference sequence). The CDR3 is CASSYGTAEAFF. Here the CDR3 DNA reads TGTGCCAGCAGTTATGGGACAGCTGAAGCTTTCTTT.

The chain couples TRBV30 to TRBJ2-2; D is unclear. Looked up from germline, CDR1 is GTSNPN and CDR2 is SVGIG (reference sequence). Trimming took 2 bases from V and 1 from J, leaving 5 bases between them. This CDR3 has 13 residues. As DNA, the CDR3 is TGTGCCTGGAGTACGGTGAACACCGGGGAGCTGTTTTTT. Its protein is CAWSTVNTGELFF.

This chain joins TRBV29-1 and TRBJ1-4; weak D call: TRBD1 (5 bases). Trimming left V 4 bases short and J 3 bases short, with 15 bases between. CDR3 size: 15 residues. Germline CDR1 is SQVTM and CDR2 is ANQGSEA. Written as DNA, the CDR3 is TGCAGCGTTGGACTTTCGGACACACCTAATGAAAAACTGTTTTTT. It codes for CSVGLSDTPNEKLFF.

The chain is built from TRBV29-1 and TRBJ1-1; 7 bases are a match to TRBD1. Per germline, CDR1 SQVTM and CDR2 ANQGSEA. After removal of 2 bases from V and 1 base from J, the junction contained 16 bases not matched to a gene. This CDR3 has 18 residues. The CDR3 is CSVELLRTGRYRNTEAFF. The CDR3 DNA follows: TGCAGCGTTGAATTATTGAGGACAGGTCGTTATAGGAACACTGAAGCTTTCTTT.

The V gene is TRBV6-1, the J gene TRBJ1-4; D is unresolved. V was shortened by 7 bases and J by 0 bases, with 6 bases between the two germline ends. Germline CDR1 reads MNHNS; CDR2 reads SASEGT. CDR3 length: 13 residues. The CDR3 DNA reads TGTGCCAGCAAGACAACAACTAATGAAAAACTGTTTTTT. Amino acid sequence: CASKTTTNEKLFF.

This clone was counted once. V and J are TRBV30 and TRBJ1-2, with TRBD1 matching 7 bases. The CDR3 extends over 16 amino acids. Germline CDR1 and CDR2: GTSNPN and SVGIG (reference sequence). Trimming at V came to 1 base and at J to 4 bases, leaving 12 bases not matched to a gene. The CDR3, as DNA: TGTGCCTGGAGTGAATTGGGACAGATACTAGCCTATGGCTACACCTTC. Translated: CAWSELGQILAYGYTF. The whole variable domain, remainder taken from reference TRBV30 and TRBJ1-2, is SQTIHQWPATLVQPVGSPLSLECTVEGTSNPNLYWYRQAAGRGLQLLFYSVGIGQISSEVPQNLSASRPQDRQFILSSKKLLLSDSGFYLCAWSELGQILAYGYTFGSGTRLTVV.

The chain combines TRBV29-1 with TRBJ1-1; 8 nucleotides agree with TRBD1. After removal of 5 bases from V and 0 bases from J, the junction contained 5 bases not matched to a gene. Germline-derived CDR1 and CDR2 are SQVTM and ANQGSEA. There are 14 residues in the CDR3. CDR3 region: CSVLQGAMNTEAFF. CDR3 in DNA: TGCAGCGTTCTCCAGGGGGCCATGAACACTGAAGCTTTCTTT.

This chain links TRBV6-6 with TRBJ1-4, with a possible D match to TRBD1 (6 bases). This CDR3 is built from 14 residues. Trimming removed 3 bases from V and 5 bases from J, with 10 bases in between. CDR1 MNHNY and CDR2 SVGAGI come from the germline V gene (reference sequence). The CDR3 DNA reads as TGTGCCAGCAGTTATCGACAGGAGAATGAAAAACTGTTTTTT. Translated, it gives CASSYRQENEKLFF.

V usage is TRBV10-3 and J usage is TRBJ2-1; D is uncertain. The length of the CDR3 is 13 residues. Germline V CDR1 and CDR2: ENHRY, SYGVKD. Trimming pared 0 bases from V and 10 bases from J, leaving 10 bases between. The CDR3 loop reads CAISESPRYEQFF. The CDR3 DNA is TGTGCCATCAGTGAGTCCCCCAGGTACGAGCAGTTCTTC.

This chain connects TRBV15 to TRBJ2-7; possible D gene TRBD1, 5 bases. From germline, CDR1 is LNHNV and CDR2 YYDKDF (reference sequence). V was shortened by 6 bases and J by 2 bases, with 14 bases between the two germline ends. This CDR3 region has 14 residues. The CDR3 loop reads CATRGIDSTYEQYF. The CDR3 nucleotides are TGTGCCACCAGGGGAATCGACAGCACCTACGAGCAGTACTTC.